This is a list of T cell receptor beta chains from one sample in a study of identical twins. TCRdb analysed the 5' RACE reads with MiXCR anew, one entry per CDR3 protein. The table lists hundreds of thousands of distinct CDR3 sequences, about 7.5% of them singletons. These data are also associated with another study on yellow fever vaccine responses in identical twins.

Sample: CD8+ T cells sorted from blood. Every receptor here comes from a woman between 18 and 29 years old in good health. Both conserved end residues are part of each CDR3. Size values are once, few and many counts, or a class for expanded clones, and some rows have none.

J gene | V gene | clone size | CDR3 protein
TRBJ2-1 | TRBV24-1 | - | CATSEGGSYNEQFF
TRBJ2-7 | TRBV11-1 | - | CASSHPTGARDYSYEQYF
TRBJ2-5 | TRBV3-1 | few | CASSPTGTSGETQYF
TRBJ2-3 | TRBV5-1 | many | CASSETSGRTDTQYF
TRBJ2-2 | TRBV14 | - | CASSQDSRSANTGELFF
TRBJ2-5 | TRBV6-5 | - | CASSYAMTGGETQYF
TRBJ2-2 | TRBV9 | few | CASSVGRENGELFF
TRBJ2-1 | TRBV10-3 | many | CAISEMDASYNEQFF
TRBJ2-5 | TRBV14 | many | CASSHGPEETQYF
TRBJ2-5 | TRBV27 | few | CASSSDRGAGETQYF
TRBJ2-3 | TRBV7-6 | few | CASSLEFGGTDTQYF
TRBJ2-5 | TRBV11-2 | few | CASSLTRPGPTIGETQYF
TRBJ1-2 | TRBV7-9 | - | CASSFDLNYGYTF
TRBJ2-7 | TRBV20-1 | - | CSAKYVDEQYF
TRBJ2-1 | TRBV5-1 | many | CASSFGTTHNEQFF
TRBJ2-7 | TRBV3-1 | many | CASSLGGVDEQYF
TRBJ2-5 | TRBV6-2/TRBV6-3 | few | CASSYSEAGTKARTQYF
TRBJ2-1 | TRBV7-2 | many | CASSLGVGPYNEQFF
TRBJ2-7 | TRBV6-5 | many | CASWQGFDEQYF
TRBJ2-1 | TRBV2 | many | CASIRGNEQFF
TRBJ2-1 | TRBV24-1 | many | CATSGPGGSYNEQFF
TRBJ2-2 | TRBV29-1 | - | CSVVQVTGELFF
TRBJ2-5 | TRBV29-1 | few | CSAARAGKQETQYF
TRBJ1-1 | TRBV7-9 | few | CASNNRQGLDPHTEAFF
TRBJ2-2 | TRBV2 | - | CASSGLAGTGELFF
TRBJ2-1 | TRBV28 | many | CASSPLPGGLEDEQFF
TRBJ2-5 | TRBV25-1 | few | CASSELGGRLETQYF
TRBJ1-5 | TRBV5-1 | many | CASSLDWNQPQHF
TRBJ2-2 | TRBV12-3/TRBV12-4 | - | CATPTTGGAGTGELFF
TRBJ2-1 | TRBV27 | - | CASSPGGLLTYNEQFF
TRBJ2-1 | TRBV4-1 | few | CASSQPTGFKVFF
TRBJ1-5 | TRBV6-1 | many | CASSPEILNNQPQHF
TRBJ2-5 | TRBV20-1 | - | CSANPEYQETQYF
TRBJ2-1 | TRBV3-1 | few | CASSQTGTSGLVEQFF
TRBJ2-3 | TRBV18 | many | CASSPLDLTDTQYF
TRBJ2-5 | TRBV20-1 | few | CSADRDKALTSQETQYF
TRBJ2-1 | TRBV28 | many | CATKRRGGGSYNEQFF
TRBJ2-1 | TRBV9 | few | CASGPGTGLYNEQFF
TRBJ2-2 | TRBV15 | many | CATSRDSPGTSGGGELFF